This T cell receptor (beta chain) appears in the sequencing data of a study of OX40 agonist ivuxolimab in advanced cancers. In the study overall: Patients received the agonistic anti-OX40 (CD134) antibody ivuxolimab. Among those treated, three patients had partial responses, one with hepatocellular carcinoma and two with cutaneous melanoma. Whole-study findings and limits: CD4+ and CD8+ blood T cells expanded clonally by week 6 at 0.1 to 3.0 mg/kg. Partial responders at 0.1-3.0 mg/kg showed near-lowest clonal expansion.

To note about this clone: Its antigen is unidentified.

Clones were sequenced by immunoSEQ multiplex PCR, and TCRdb holds only the in-frame ones, with some missing. The sample has 97,000 or so clones, 90% seen once. The sequenced sample was CD4+ or CD8+ T cells sorted from blood, obtained in a trial of the OX40 agonist ivuxolimab. This TCR was sampled from an adult with an advanced solid tumor such as melanoma, head and neck, liver or kidney cancer.

CDR3 DNA: TGCAGCGTTACCAGGGGAGGGAACACTGAAGCTTTCTTT. Encoded protein: CSVTRGGNTEAFF. The chain links TRBV29-1 to TRBJ1-1; TRBD1 is a possible D gene (6 bases). Germline-derived CDR1 and CDR2 are SQVTM and ANQGSEA. This CDR3 is 13 amino acids long. The V and J ends lost 5 bases and 1 base respectively, with 11 bases between them.